This TCR beta chain was identified during a study of T-cell reconstitution after alpha-beta-depleted transplantation in children (dated by TCRdb to about 2016). A note on the overall study: Using TCR repertoire profiling, the study quantitatively followed how T-cell immune reconstitution unfolded in children after TCRalphabeta/CD19-depleted allogeneic hematopoietic cell transplantation. Results the study describes overall, beyond this receptor: The apparently early alphabetaT-cell count recovery about two months after transplant was reportedly dependent on only several hundred rapidly expanded clones derived from non-depleted graft cells. In some patients, the high TCRbeta diversity seen at day 60 was put down to recipient T cells and intrathymic progenitors that had survived conditioning. Hyperexpanded clone frequencies declined over subsequent months; after one year, T-cell counts and TCRbeta diversity were mostly attributed to newly produced T cells.

Library prep was done by PCR. The sample was run on an Illumina HiSeq 2500. TCR library preparation used molecular barcoding, with unique molecular identifiers applied to normalize quantification of the TCRbeta repertoire. TCRdb cleaned the public reads at Q25 with fastp, built clones with MiXCR and kept in-frame beta chains. Identical CDR3 proteins give one entry, which carries the most common genes and DNA. The sample contains 500,000 to 650,000 distinct CDR3 sequences, approximately 13% of them found a single time. Approximately 2% of the sample rests with the top ten. Notes on this clonotype: No antigen is known for it. Base-call qualities are not available, and no considerably larger clone is one nucleotide away.

The meaning of the sample's treatment or condition label: allogeneic hematopoietic cell transplantation with graft depleted of TCRalphabeta T cells and CD19 B cells. The children who served as transplant recipients had been given grafts of TCRalphabeta/CD19-depleted allogeneic hematopoietic cells. The clonotype was recovered from a male patient aged 10 to 17 who had a stem cell transplant for acute myeloid leukemia, so the T cells may come from the graft donor. Sequencing used PBMCs, mostly from graft donor cells, obtained 360 days after TCRalphabeta/CD19-depleted stem cell transplant.

The CDR3 here reads CASSHTKDRDYEQYF. The bases are TGTGCCAGCAGTCATACTAAGGACAGGGACTACGAGCAGTACTTC. In this chain, TRBV7-9 is recombined with TRBJ2-7, with TRBD1 matching 8 junction bases. The CDR3 runs 15 residues from the cysteine to the phenylalanine. Here the CDR3 DNA is all that survives: 45 bases in frame from base 1. From V the trimming removes 6 bases and from J it removes 3 bases, while the gene matches leave 10 bases of the junction unaccounted for. The CDR1 and CDR2 encoded by the germline V gene (reference sequence) are SEHNR and FQNEAQ. The entire variable domain, with the stretches around the CDR3 drawn from the reference TRBV7-9 and TRBJ2-7 proteins, is DTGVSQNPRHKITKRGQNVTFRCDPISEHNRLYWYRQTLGQGPEFLTYFQNEAQLEKSRLLSDRFSAERPKGSFSTLEIQRTEQGDSAMYLCASSHTKDRDYEQYFGPGTRLTVT.